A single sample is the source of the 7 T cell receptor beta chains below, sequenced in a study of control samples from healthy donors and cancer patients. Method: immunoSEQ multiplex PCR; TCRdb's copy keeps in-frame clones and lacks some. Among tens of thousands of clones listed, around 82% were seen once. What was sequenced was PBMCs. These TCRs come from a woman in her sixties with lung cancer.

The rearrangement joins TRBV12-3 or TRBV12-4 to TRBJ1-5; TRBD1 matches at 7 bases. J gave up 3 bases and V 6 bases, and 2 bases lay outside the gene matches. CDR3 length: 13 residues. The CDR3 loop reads CASRGQVNQPQHF. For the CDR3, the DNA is TGTGCCAGCAGAGGACAGGTCAATCAGCCCCAGCATTTT.

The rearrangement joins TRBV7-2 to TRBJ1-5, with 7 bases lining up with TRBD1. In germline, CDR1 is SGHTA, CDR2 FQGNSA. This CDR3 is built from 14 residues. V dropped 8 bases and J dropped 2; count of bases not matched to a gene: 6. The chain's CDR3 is CASLGTEGNQPQHF. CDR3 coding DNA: TGTGCCAGCCTTGGGACAGAGGGCAATCAGCCCCAGCATTTT.

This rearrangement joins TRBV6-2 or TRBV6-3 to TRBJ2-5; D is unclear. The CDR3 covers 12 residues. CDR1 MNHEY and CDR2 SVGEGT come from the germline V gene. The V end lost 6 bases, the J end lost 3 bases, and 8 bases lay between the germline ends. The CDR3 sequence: CASSLIKETQYF. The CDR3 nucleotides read TGTGCCAGCAGCCTTATTAAAGAGACCCAGTACTTC.

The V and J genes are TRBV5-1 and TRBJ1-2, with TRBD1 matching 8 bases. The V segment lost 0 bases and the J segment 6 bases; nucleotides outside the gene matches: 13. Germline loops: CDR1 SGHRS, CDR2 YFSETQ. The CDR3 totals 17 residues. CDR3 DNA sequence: TGCGCCAGCAGCTTGGATCCCAATGGACAGGGAAGGCATGGCTACACCTTC. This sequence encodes CASSLDPNGQGRHGYTF.

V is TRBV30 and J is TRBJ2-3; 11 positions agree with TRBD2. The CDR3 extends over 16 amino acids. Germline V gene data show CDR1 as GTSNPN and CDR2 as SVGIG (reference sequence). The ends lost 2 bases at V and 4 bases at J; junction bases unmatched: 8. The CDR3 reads CAWSQFTSGGADTQYF. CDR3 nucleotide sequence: TGTGCCTGGAGTCAATTTACTAGCGGGGGAGCAGATACGCAGTATTTT.

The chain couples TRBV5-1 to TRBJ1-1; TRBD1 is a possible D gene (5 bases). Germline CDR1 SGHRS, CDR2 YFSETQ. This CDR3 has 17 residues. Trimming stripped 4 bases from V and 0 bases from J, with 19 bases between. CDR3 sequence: CASSRARHTGLNTEAFF. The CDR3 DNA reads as TGCGCCAGCAGCCGCGCCCGACATACAGGCTTGAACACTGAAGCTTTCTTT.

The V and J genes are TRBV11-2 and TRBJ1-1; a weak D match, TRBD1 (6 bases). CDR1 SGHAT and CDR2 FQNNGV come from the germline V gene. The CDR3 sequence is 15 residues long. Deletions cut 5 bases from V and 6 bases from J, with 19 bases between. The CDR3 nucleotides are TGTGCCAGCAGCCCCCAAGAGGCCGGGGGCGCTGAAGCTTTCTTT. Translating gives CASSPQEAGGAEAFF.